This T cell receptor beta chain was sequenced during a study of blood T cell repertoires in COVID-19 (dated by TCRdb to 2018 to 2020). Broadly, across the study: The collaborator samples originated in the United States, Italy and Spain and spanned the acute and convalescent phases of COVID-19. The material from the prospective study consisted of cDNA or gDNA derived from T cells, B-cell-depleted T cells, or PBMCs. The dataset comprised deeply sampled blood TCRbeta repertoires from subjects exposed to, actively infected with, or recovered from COVID-19. The repertoires were released in a freely available public database intended as a resource for research on the immune response to SARS-CoV-2. The samples were drawn from two sources: the first 160 participants of the ongoing ImmuneRACE study, and 950 to 1,500 subjects contributed by 6 global collaborators. Sample metadata almost always included a de-identified subject ID, COVID-19 status, age in years and sex. Where available, HLA class I and class II types were taken from metadata supplied by the sample provider and were not determined by assay-based typing. The research as a whole found: Clinical and demographic metadata were provided uncurated, with the amount varying by source and participant.

One collaborating source in Seattle enrolled patients during active infection and followed them longitudinally through the course of disease. Each collaborating institution followed its own protocols to collect whole blood in K2EDTA tubes. For TCRbeta analysis, collaborator samples were shipped as frozen whole blood, as isolated PBMCs, or as DNA extracted from either sample type. TCRbeta CDR3 regions were amplified from genomic DNA using the immunoSEQ Assay, a bias-controlled multiplex PCR. Regarding the original processing steps: The number of nucleated cells in each sample was estimated by amplification of reference gene primers within the assay. To quantify the absolute abundance of each unique TCRbeta CDR3 rearrangement, sequence reads were collapsed and filtered. For each sample, productive Simpson clonality was calculated as the square root of Simpson's diversity index over productive rearrangements. This is the immuneACCESS table as TCRdb keeps it, with only in-frame sequences that have V and J called. A part of the clones is gone; compared with another copy, unresolved V genes explain less than half, and the rest is unexplained. The V and J calls and the clone size are those of that table, but D and trimming were determined from the DNA. For this sample the table gives roughly 150,000 clones, of which approximately 80% were detected only once. Clones ranked in the top ten supply 6.5% to 9.5% of the sample.

With regard to this clone: Its antigen is unknown. Base quality data are lacking; no much larger clone is found one base away.

The sample consisted of peripheral blood. This TCR derives from a woman older than 75 with COVID-19, enrolled during active disease.

Here is the DNA: TGCGCCAGCAGCTTCGGGGCAGGGGCAGAGACCCAGTACTTC. Protein translation: CASSFGAGAETQYF. The chain is assembled from TRBV5-1 and TRBJ2-5, with TRBD1 as a weak D call on 6 bases. The germline V gene supplies CDR1 SGHRS and CDR2 YFSETQ. Its CDR3 holds 14 amino acids, cysteine through phenylalanine. Only the CDR3 region is kept as DNA, spanning 42 bases read in frame from base 1. A distance of 12 bases separates the germline ends of V and J, which lose 2 bases and 4 bases respectively.